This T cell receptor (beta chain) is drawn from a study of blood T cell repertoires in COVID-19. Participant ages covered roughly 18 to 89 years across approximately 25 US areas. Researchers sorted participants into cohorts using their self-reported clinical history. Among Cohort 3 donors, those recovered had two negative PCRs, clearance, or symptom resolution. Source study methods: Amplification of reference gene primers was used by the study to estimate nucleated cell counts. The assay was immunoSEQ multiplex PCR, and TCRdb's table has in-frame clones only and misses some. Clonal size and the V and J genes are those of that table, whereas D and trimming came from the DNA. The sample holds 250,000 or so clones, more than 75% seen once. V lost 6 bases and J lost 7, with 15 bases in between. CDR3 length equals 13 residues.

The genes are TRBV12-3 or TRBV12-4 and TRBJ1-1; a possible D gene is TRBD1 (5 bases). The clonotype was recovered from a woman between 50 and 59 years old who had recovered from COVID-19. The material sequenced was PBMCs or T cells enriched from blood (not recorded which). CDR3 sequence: CASSRTDTNEAFF. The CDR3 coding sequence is TGTGCCAGCAGCCGAACGGACACTAATGAAGCTTTCTTT.